Listed below are T cell receptor beta chains from one sample, sequenced in a study of blood T cell repertoires in COVID-19. Profiling relied on immunoSEQ multiplex PCR, and the TCRdb table lists in-frame clones only, not all of them. Found here are 440,000 or so clones, over 75% of them singletons; the top ten hold approximately 1.5%. Sequences were obtained from peripheral blood. These receptors all stem from a middle-aged woman with COVID-19, enrolled during active disease. Each CDR3 is given with its conserved first and last residue. A D gene is named only where the DNA matches it firmly. Not all rows give a size; the values are once, few, many and, for expanded clones, a class.

>TRBV7-8|.|.|TRBJ2-4
TGTGCCAGCAGGGAGCGCGACGTGGGAAACATTCAGTACTTC
CASRERDVGNIQYF
>TRBV20-1|TRBD1|.|TRBJ1-2
TGCAGTGCTAGTCGTCGGACAGGGGGCGACTATGGCTACACCTTC
CSASRRTGGDYGYTF
>TRBV15|TRBD1|.|TRBJ2-7
TGTGCCACCAGCAAGAGACAGGGGGCTCTTATCGAGCAGTACTTC
CATSKRQGALIEQYF
>TRBV7-9|.|once|TRBJ1-4
TGTGCCAGCAGCTTTCTAGATGAAAAACTGTTTTTT
CASSFLDEKLFF
>TRBV28|.|.|TRBJ2-7
TGTGCCAGCAGTTTACCGTATAGCCTCTACGAGCAGTACTTC
CASSLPYSLYEQYF
>TRBV5-1|.|.|TRBJ2-2
TGCGCCAGCAGCATCTCCTGGGCCAGGAACACCGGGGAGCTGTTTTTT
CASSISWARNTGELFF
>TRBV7-2|.|.|TRBJ1-5
TGTGCCAGCAGCTTATCCCCACGGGGAAATCAGCCCCAGCATTTT
CASSLSPRGNQPQHF
>TRBV4-1|.|.|TRBJ1-1
TGCGCCAGCAGCCAAGACAACCCAGGGGCCGCACGGAACACTGAAGCTTTCTTT
CASSQDNPGAARNTEAFF
>TRBV27|.|.|TRBJ2-2
TGTGCCAGCAGTTTATTTTACAGGGCTACGTGGACCGGGGAGCTGTTTTTT
CASSLFYRATWTGELFF
>TRBV28|TRBD1|.|TRBJ2-1
TGTGCCAGCAGTTTCCCGGACAGGGGGTCCTCCTACAATGAGCAGTTCTTC
CASSFPDRGSSYNEQFF
>TRBV11-3|.|once|TRBJ1-1
TGTGCCAGCAGCTTGACAGCAAACACTGAAGCTTTCTTT
CASSLTANTEAFF
>TRBV5-4|.|.|TRBJ2-7
TGTGCCAGCGCAAGGACAGACTCCTACGAGCAGTACTTC
CASARTDSYEQYF
>TRBV6-1|TRBD1|many|TRBJ2-7
TGTGCCAGCAGTGAAAATGACGGACAGGGATACGAGCAGTACTTC
CASSENDGQGYEQYF
>TRBV4-3|TRBD2|.|TRBJ2-1
TGCGCCAGCAGCCAAGAGACTAGCGGGTACAATGAGCAGTTCTTC
CASSQETSGYNEQFF
>TRBV3-1/TRBV3-2|.|.|TRBJ2-7
TGTGCCAGCAGCCAAGAAGGAGGGTTCTACGAGCAGTACTTC
CASSQEGGFYEQYF
>TRBV15|TRBD1|.|TRBJ1-1
TGTGCCACCAGCTTGGGACAGGGCCGGAACACTGAAGCTTTCTTT
CATSLGQGRNTEAFF
>TRBV9|TRBD1|.|TRBJ1-1
TGTGCCAGCAGCGTAGCTCAGGGGGCGCCCACTGAAGCTTTCTTT
CASSVAQGAPTEAFF
>TRBV2|.|.|TRBJ1-2
TGTGCCAGCAGTGAAGCGCGCGTGGGCTACACCTTC
CASSEARVGYTF
>TRBV11-2|TRBD2|few|TRBJ2-7
TGTGCCAGCAGCTTTAGAGGGGCGACTAGCGGGCAATACGAGCAGTACTTC
CASSFRGATSGQYEQYF
>TRBV18|.|.|TRBJ1-4
TGTGCCAGCTCTCTCGATATGACAGCTGCTGGTAATGAAAAACTGTTTTTT
CASSLDMTAAGNEKLFF
>TRBV6-2/TRBV6-3|TRBD1|.|TRBJ1-1
TGTGCCAGCAGTTACCCGGGACAGGGGTTCACTGAAGCTTTCTTT
CASSYPGQGFTEAFF
>TRBV6-2/TRBV6-3|.|.|TRBJ1-5
TGTGCCAGCAGTCTGACGCAATCCACCCAGGCCCAGCATTTT
CASSLTQSTQAQHF
>TRBV7-2|.|.|TRBJ1-5
TGTGCCAGCAGCTTACCGGGGACACAGCCCCAGCATTTT
CASSLPGTQPQHF
>TRBV7-2|TRBD1|.|TRBJ1-4
TGTGCCAGCAGCCTGAACAGGGGGGCTAATGAAAAACTGTTTTTT
CASSLNRGANEKLFF
>TRBV28|.|.|TRBJ1-1
TGTGCCAGCAGCCCACCCTACACAGGGTTTGGAACTGAAGCTTTCTTT
CASSPPYTGFGTEAFF
>TRBV2|.|.|TRBJ1-5
TGTGCCAGCGCAGACACGAGCAATCAGCCCCAGCATTTT
CASADTSNQPQHF
>TRBV28|.|.|TRBJ1-6
TGTGCCAGCAGTCTGACATATTCACCCCTCCACTTT
CASSLTYSPLHF
>TRBV9|.|.|TRBJ1-1
TGTGCCAGCAGTTCTGGAGGGGTGCGGAGCACTGAAGCTTTCTTT
CASSSGGVRSTEAFF
>TRBV2|TRBD1|.|TRBJ1-1
TGTGCCAGCAGTCGGGACAGGGAAACTGAAGCTTTCTTT
CASSRDRETEAFF
>TRBV15|.|.|TRBJ1-5
TGTGCCACCAGCAGAGATAGAACCCCGCTCGGTCAGCCCCAGCATTTT
CATSRDRTPLGQPQHF
>TRBV14|.|.|TRBJ2-3
TGTGCCAGCAGCCAAGTTTCGGGGGCAGATACGCAGTATTTT
CASSQVSGADTQYF
>TRBV19|TRBD1|.|TRBJ1-5
TGTGCCAGTAGTATAGGGACAGGGCCCCAGCATTTT
CASSIGTGPQHF
>TRBV30|.|.|TRBJ2-5
TGTGCCTGGAGGGGTAGCCTATCGACCCAGTACTTC
CAWRGSLSTQYF
>TRBV28|.|.|TRBJ1-2
TGTGCCAGCAGCACTTTAAGGGGCAGCTATGGCTACACCTTC
CASSTLRGSYGYTF
>TRBV5-1|TRBD2|few|TRBJ2-7
TGCGCCAGCAGCTCCGGGACTAGCGGGAGTTACGAGCAGTACTTC
CASSSGTSGSYEQYF
>TRBV7-2|TRBD1|.|TRBJ1-6
TGTGCCAGCAGCTTTAACCTGTTGTCGACAGGGCGGCCTTCACCCCTCCACTTT
CASSFNLLSTGRPSPLHF
>TRBV11-2|TRBD1|.|TRBJ1-5
TGTGCCAGCAGCTTAGATTATGGGACAGGGGGCTATAGCAATCAGCCCCAGCATTTT
CASSLDYGTGGYSNQPQHF
>TRBV28|.|once|TRBJ1-1
TGTGCCAGCAGTTTCCCCCTAGGGGGTTACACTGAAGCTTTCTTT
CASSFPLGGYTEAFF
>TRBV3-1/TRBV3-2|TRBD2|.|TRBJ2-3
TGTGCCAGCAGCCAAGCTAGCGGGGGGTTATCCACAGATACGCAGTATTTT
CASSQASGGLSTDTQYF
>TRBV6-5|TRBD1|.|TRBJ1-2
TGTGCCAGCCTCCCCCTACAGGGGGCGGGTTATGGCTACACCTTC
CASLPLQGAGYGYTF
>TRBV13|.|.|TRBJ1-3
TGTGCCAGCAACCCACCCCTTGGGGGGGGGCGGTTTTCTGGAAACACCATATATTTT
CASNPPLGGGRFSGNTIYF
>TRBV19|.|.|TRBJ1-1
TGTGCCTCTCAGGGATGGGCATCGAACACTGAAGCTTTCTTT
CASQGWASNTEAFF
>TRBV5-1|.|.|TRBJ2-5
TGCGCCAGCAGCTTGGGTGCCGTGGCCAGCGAAGAGACCCAGTACTTC
CASSLGAVASEETQYF